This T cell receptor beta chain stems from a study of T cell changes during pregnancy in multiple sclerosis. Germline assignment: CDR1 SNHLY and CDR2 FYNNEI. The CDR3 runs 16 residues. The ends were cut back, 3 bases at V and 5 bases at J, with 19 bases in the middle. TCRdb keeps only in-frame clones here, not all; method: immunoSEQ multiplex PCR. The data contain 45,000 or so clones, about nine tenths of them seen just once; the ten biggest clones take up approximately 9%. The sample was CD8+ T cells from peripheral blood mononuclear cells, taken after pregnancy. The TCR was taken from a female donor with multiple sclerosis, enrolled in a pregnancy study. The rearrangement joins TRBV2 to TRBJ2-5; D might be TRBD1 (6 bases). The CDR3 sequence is CASSDGGRGMWETQYF. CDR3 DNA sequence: TGTGCCAGCAGTGATGGCGGCAGGGGCATGTGGGAGACCCAGTACTTC.